This T cell receptor (beta chain) was retrieved from a study of beta chain features in type 1 diabetes. About the study: No age, gender or cell yield differences were seen between patients and healthy donors. Sorted cells examined across all samples numbered 85 million to 130 million.

A few counts support this clone. Its antigen remains unidentified. The entirety of the isolated RNA underwent reverse transcription, so expressed TCRB transcripts were sequenced. Libraries were prepared by immunoSEQ multiplex PCR; TCRdb keeps only in-frame clonotypes and omits some of them. Of 300,000 or so clones in the sample, about 13% were seen once. In total, each donor contributed a single heparinised blood draw that averaged approximately 120 mL. In all sorted populations, purity surpassed 98%. Germline V gene data show CDR1 as KGHSH and CDR2 as LQKENI. V was clipped by 1 base and J by 0 bases, with 11 bases between them. The CDR3 is 16 amino acids. General observations from the study: Type 1 diabetes patients showed a moderate but significant shortening of TCRB CDR3s in all four CD4+ subsets.

This sequence originates from a man aged 25-40 years with type 1 diabetes. The sample consisted of naive CD4+ T cells from blood. The chain recombines TRBV18 with TRBJ2-3; tentatively, D is TRBD2 (5 bases). CDR3 loop: CASSPQRSASTDTQYF. The CDR3 DNA sequence: TGTGCCAGCTCACCACAGCGGTCGGCAAGCACAGATACGCAGTATTTT.